These 21 T cell receptor beta chains came from one sample sequenced in a study of T cell repertoires in cytomegalovirus infection. A single record per CDR3 protein comes from TCRdb applying MiXCR to the reads. The table shows more than 150,000 distinct CDR3 sequences, with around 20% occurring only once. The sample consisted of PBMCs. These receptors all stem from a human donor in good health (CMV status not recorded). Some clones in this sample may be carry-over from other donors' samples.

This clonotype was recorded at least ten times. The chain links TRBV12-3 or TRBV12-4 to TRBJ1-3; no definite D call. This CDR3 spans 17 amino acids. Trimming took 0 bases from V and 0 from J, leaving 12 bases between them. CDR3 region: CASSLAFPGSSGNTIYF. CDR3 in DNA: TGTGCCAGCAGTTTAGCGTTCCCGGGGTCCTCTGGAAACACCATATATTTT.

This clonotype occurred many times. The J gene is TRBJ1-1, the V gene TRBV7-6; 9 bases are a match to TRBD1. CDR1 and CDR2 (germline): SGHVS, FNYEAQ. J lost 4 bases, V lost 5 bases, and 11 bases had no gene match. The CDR3 loop spans 16 amino acids. The CDR3 is CASSEGGTGFGTEAFF. Here the CDR3 DNA reads TGTGCCAGCAGCGAAGGGGGGACAGGGTTTGGCACTGAAGCTTTCTTT.

This clonotype was seen more than once but under ten times. V usage is TRBV7-3 and J usage is TRBJ2-2; 9 bases fit TRBD1. The germline gives CDR1 SGHTA, CDR2 FQGTGA. The CDR3 is 15 amino acids. V was clipped by 4 bases and J by 5 bases; unmatched bases: 5. The CDR3 coding sequence is TGTGCCAGCAGCTCCCCGACAGGGGGGACCGGGGAGCTGTTTTTT. Protein product: CASSSPTGGTGELFF. The entire variable domain, with the rest obtained from reference TRBV7-3 and TRBJ2-2, is as follows: GAGVSQTPSNKVTEKGKYVELRCDPISGHTALYWYRQSLGQGPEFLIYFQGTGAADDSGLPNDRFFAVRPEGSVSTLKIQRTERGDSAVYLCASSSPTGGTGELFFGEGSRLTVL.

This clonotype was recorded a few times. J is TRBJ2-5 and V is TRBV5-4; 7 bases align to TRBD2. The CDR3 has 17 amino acids. V dropped 0 bases and J dropped 2; count of bases not matched to a gene: 10. In germline, CDR1 is SGHNT, CDR2 YYREEE (reference sequence). Written as DNA, the CDR3 is TGTGCCAGCAGCTTGGCGTGGGGGGGGGTCGTACAAGAGACCCAGTACTTC. Translation: CASSLAWGGVVQETQYF.

This chain joins TRBV6-2 or TRBV6-3 and TRBJ1-2; a weak D match, TRBD1 (5 bases). Germline assignment: CDR1 MNHEY and CDR2 SVGEGT. The ends were cut back, 8 bases at V and 4 bases at J, with 8 bases in the middle. This CDR3 comprises 11 residues. CDR3 DNA sequence: TGTGCCAGCGGCCAGGGCTATGGCTACACCTTC. It specifies CASGQGYGYTF.

Note on this clonotype: One end of the junction is discordant with germline, which a read error may explain. This rearrangement joins TRBV5-3 to TRBJ2-5; perhaps TRBD2 as D (6 bases). TRBV5-3 is an open reading frame, and its role is uncertain. The CDR3 totals 14 residues. Here the CDR3 reads CASSLEVRTPGDYF. The CDR3 nucleotides read TGTGCCAGCAGCTTGGAAGTCAGGACCCCGGGGGACTACTTC.

The rearrangement joins TRBV20-1 to TRBJ1-1; D ambiguous. Trimming cost V 5 bases and J 7 bases, with 14 bases left between them. The CDR3 covers 12 residues. Germline V CDR1 and CDR2: DFQATT, SNEGSKA (reference sequence). In DNA, the CDR3 is TGCAGTGCTCAGAGGGTGAATGGTGAAGCTTTCTTT. Its translation is CSAQRVNGEAFF.

This clonotype was counted a few times. The V call is TRBV4-1, the J call TRBJ2-1, with D unresolved. The CDR3 is made up of 17 amino acids. Germline-derived CDR1 and CDR2 are MGHRA and YSYEKL. V shed 1 base and J shed 0 bases, with 13 bases lying between them. The CDR3 DNA reads TGCGCCAGCAGCCAAGTGTTAGTACAGACCTCCTACAATGAGCAGTTCTTC. Its translation is CASSQVLVQTSYNEQFF.

The rearrangement links TRBV19 to TRBJ1-2, with D maybe TRBD1 (5 bases). Germline V gives CDR1 LNHDA, CDR2 SQIVND (reference sequence). The CDR3 length is 12 residues. V shed 9 bases and J shed 4 bases, with 12 bases lying between them. In nucleotides, the CDR3 is TGTGCCAGCAGTGACAGTGCCTATGGCTACACCTTC. It yields the protein CASSDSAYGYTF.

Comment on this clonotype: This clone may be a read error of a much larger clone one base away. The chain combines TRBV7-2 with TRBJ2-1; D possibly corresponds to TRBD1 (6 bases). CDR1 and CDR2 (germline): SGHTA, FQGNSA. The CDR3 length is 14 residues. The CDR3: CASSLEGTGKEHFF. The CDR3 nucleotides read TGTGCCAGCAGCTTAGAGGGTACAGGGAAAGAGCATTTCTTC.

The V call is TRBV2, the J call TRBJ2-4; weak D call: TRBD2 (6 bases). Germline CDR1 and CDR2: SNHLY and FYNNEI. This CDR3 spans 18 amino acids. The ends were cut back, 3 bases at V and 0 bases at J, with 18 bases in the middle. CDR3 sequence reads: CASSESGLPKLAKNIQYF. DNA of the CDR3: TGTGCCAGCAGTGAGTCTGGACTACCGAAACTAGCCAAAAACATTCAGTACTTC.

V gene TRBV11-1 combines with J gene TRBJ2-2, with D perhaps being TRBD1 or TRBD2 (5 bases each). The germline V and J ends were trimmed by 2 bases and 4 bases, with 11 bases remaining between them. This CDR3 region has 15 residues. Germline V CDR1 and CDR2: SGHAT, FQDESV (reference sequence). In DNA form, the CDR3 reads TGTGCCAGCAGCTTATGGTCAGGGACCACCGGGGAGCTGTTTTTT. Its protein product is CASSLWSGTTGELFF.

This chain connects TRBV5-6 to TRBJ2-5; 7 nucleotides match TRBD2. Looked up from germline, CDR1 is SGHDT and CDR2 is YYEEEE. J gave up 5 bases and V 0 bases, and 7 bases lay outside the gene matches. The CDR3 contains 15 residues. CDR3 protein: CASSLVTGGRETQYF. The CDR3 region has the DNA TGTGCCAGCAGCTTGGTAACGGGAGGACGGGAGACCCAGTACTTC. Looking up the rest from reference TRBV5-6 and TRBJ2-5 gives the full variable domain: DAGVTQSPTHLIKTRGQQVTLRCSPKSGHDTVSWYQQALGQGPQFIFQYYEEEERQRGNFPDRFSGHQFPNYSSELNVNALLLGDSALYLCASSLVTGGRETQYFGPGTRLLVL.

The table lists this clonotype with a few counts. The gene calls are TRBV7-9 and TRBJ1-2; no clear D gene. CDR1 is SEHNR, CDR2 FQNEAQ, per germline (reference sequence). The CDR3 runs 13 residues. The germline V and J ends were trimmed by 5 bases and 8 bases, with 15 bases remaining between them. CDR3 bases: TGTGCCAGCAGCCCGACTCAGGAAAGCGGCTACACCTTC. Its protein product is CASSPTQESGYTF. Looking up the rest from reference TRBV7-9 and TRBJ1-2 gives the full variable domain: DTGVSQNPRHKITKRGQNVTFRCDPISEHNRLYWYRQTLGQGPEFLTYFQNEAQLEKSRLLSDRFSAERPKGSFSTLEIQRTEQGDSAMYLCASSPTQESGYTFGSGTRLTVV.

The V gene is TRBV7-6, the J gene TRBJ2-3; 11 positions match TRBD1. The CDR3 covers 18 residues. Germline V gives CDR1 SGHVS, CDR2 FNYEAQ. Losses at the gene ends were 5 bases for V and 4 bases for J; bases not matched to a gene: 14. CDR3 in amino acids: CASSVGQGEIAESDTQYF. DNA of the CDR3: TGTGCCAGCAGCGTGGGACAGGGGGAAATAGCGGAGTCAGATACGCAGTATTTT.

The rearrangement links TRBV6-1 to TRBJ2-3; tentative D call: TRBD2 (6 bases). The CDR3 totals 15 residues. Germline V gene data show CDR1 as MNHNS and CDR2 as SASEGT. Between the trimmed V and J ends, which lost 3 bases and 5 bases, there was a span of 15 bases. The CDR3 is CASSDLAGTGDTQYF. As DNA, the CDR3 is TGTGCCAGCAGTGACCTGGCGGGGACTGGAGATACGCAGTATTTT.

The rearrangement uses TRBV20-1 and TRBJ2-7; D is uncertain. The germline V gene encodes CDR1 DFQATT and CDR2 SNEGSKA (reference sequence). This CDR3 is built from 14 residues. Trimming removed 5 bases from V and 0 bases from J, with 14 bases in between. The CDR3 nucleotides read TGCAGTGCTCCCCCGTCCCCGAACTCCTACGAGCAGTACTTC. Translated, it gives CSAPPSPNSYEQYF.

The chain joins TRBV20-1 to TRBJ2-1, with unresolved D. Trimming pared 1 base from V and 5 bases from J, leaving 6 bases between. Germline CDR1 is DFQATT and CDR2 is SNEGSKA (reference sequence). This CDR3 spans 12 amino acids. The CDR3 DNA reads TGCAGTGCTAGAGTCTCGGACAATGAGCAGTTCTTC. Its translation is CSARVSDNEQFF.

The chain links TRBV20-1 to TRBJ1-5; 7 bases align to TRBD1. The CDR3 has 15 amino acids. Germline-derived CDR1 and CDR2 are DFQATT and SNEGSKA (reference sequence). The V and J ends lost 0 bases and 2 bases, in that order; junction bases with no gene match: 4. The CDR3 DNA sequence: TGCAGTGCTAGAGACTCGGGACAGCGCAATCAGCCCCAGCATTTT. Translating gives CSARDSGQRNQPQHF.

This clonotype was seen many times. The chain couples TRBV7-8 to TRBJ2-5; no firm D call. Deletions cut 3 bases from V and 4 bases from J, with 12 bases between. Germline V lookup: CDR1 SGHVS, CDR2 FQNEAQ. The CDR3 length is 14 residues. CDR3 sequence reads: CASSFMGSGETQYF. For the CDR3, the DNA is TGTGCCAGCAGCTTTATGGGATCTGGAGAGACCCAGTACTTC.

This clonotype was observed at least ten times. This chain joins TRBV7-9 and TRBJ2-2; TRBD2 matches at 8 bases. The J segment lost 3 bases and the V segment lost 3 bases, leaving 6 bases of the junction unmatched. The CDR3 is 16 residues long. Germline assignment: CDR1 SEHNR and CDR2 FQNEAQ (reference sequence). The CDR3 sequence is CASSLLGLAHTGELFF. Here the CDR3 DNA reads TGTGCCAGCAGCTTGCTCGGACTAGCCCACACCGGGGAGCTGTTTTTT.